The present T cell receptor (beta chain) was sequenced within a study of cytomegalovirus exposure and HLA in healthy donors (dated by TCRdb to about 2017). Some background on the complete study: An earlier analysis of 587 of the donors reported approximately 260 Gb of sequence data and 117 million unique TCR beta sequences obtained from around 180 million T cells. About 300 gigabases of sequencing data and around 90 million unique TCR sequences made up an early release that covered approximately 620 HLA-typed donors. Of the 398 genotyped donors, roughly 80% fell in the genetic ancestry cluster associated with self-reported Caucasian donors. The aim of the study was to test whether cataloging public T cell receptors could identify signatures of past pathogen exposure. The study used immunosequencing to profile the T cell repertoires of approximately 690 subjects and linked those repertoires to cytomegalovirus serostatus. A separate validation cohort of over 95 different subjects was used in addition to the roughly 670-subject first cohort. The study combined high-throughput TCR immunosequencing, statistical association of individual TCRs with disease status, and machine learning to predict cytomegalovirus infection status. To study patterns of TCR occurrence, a later analysis re-analyzed previously published TCR beta repertoires from several hundred donors and added high-resolution HLA genotyping. Rather than using new phenotypic data, the later analysis identified candidate immune exposures from TCR beta sequences and from how often those sequences occurred across donors. To decide whether each TCR beta V gene segment behaved as functional or pseudogenic, an earlier analysis of nearly 600 of the donors relied on high-throughput TCR beta sequencing. Alongside the repertoire data, information on donor age, sex, ethnicity and CMV serostatus was compiled. A later genetic analysis used genome-wide SNP genotypes for about 65% of the roughly 670 donors, treating that subset as a discovery cohort. All discovery cohort repertoires had been generated on a single sequencing platform. Both class I and class II loci were covered by HLA typing, at four-digit resolution. The number of donors typed differed by locus, with about 629-640 for A, B, C, DRB1 and DQB1, 522 for DQA1, 606 for DPA1, and some 450 for DPB1. Because of strong linkage in the cohort, five DR-DQ haplotypes were treated as single units for association and clustering. On average, 235,054 unique TCR beta nucleotide sequences were sequenced per donor among fewer than 500 genotyped donors of the cohort, with roughly 18% of those sequences being non-productive. What the authors observed across the whole study: For the cohort, immune exposure information was limited to CMV serostatus. Because the 87-base-pair reads could not distinguish some IMGT-functional V segments, including TRBV6-2 and TRBV6-3, those segments were excluded. Strong co-occurrence of HLA alleles, especially DR and DQ, made assigning TCR associations to individual alleles difficult. Because HLA typing was unavailable for some donors at each locus, only the typed subset was used in association tests. According to a later analysis, parvovirus B19, influenza, CMV and Epstein-Barr virus appeared linked to several top co-occurrence clusters. Most TCR sequences were seen in very few donors, while some public TCRs were found in many individuals. An earlier analysis of approximately 540 of the donors showed that most TCR beta V segments appeared in productive rearrangements either about 90% or about 30% of the time, which broadly matched IMGT annotations. In a later analysis, HLA-associated TCR beta chains were found to be more clonally expanded and to have lower generation probabilities than equally common non-associated chains. A later genetic analysis associated a missense DCLRE1C variant with V-gene and J-gene trimming of TCR beta chains, and an independent cohort replicated the association. A further reported finding was that TCR beta sequences accurately predicted the HLA-A and HLA-B alleles for most subjects in the first cohort. Correlated functional status among segregating V segments might reflect linkage disequilibrium, but an unknown experimental factor could not be ruled out. A cluster of highly shared sequence variants was judged likely to be a technical artifact of the sequencing pipeline. A later genetic analysis reported fewer N-insertions in productive TCRs among donors in an Asian-associated ancestry cluster than the approximately 700-donor mean. A later analysis found that most CMV-associated TCR beta chains appeared HLA-restricted, with HLA associations seemingly driven largely by CMV exposure. According to the authors, the approach could potentially be generalized to other disease states and immunological phenotypes. According to a later analysis, TCR association rates differed among HLA loci, with DRB1 alleles showing the most associated TCRs and HLA-C alleles showing the fewest. In a later analysis, around 17,000 TCR beta sequences were associated with specific HLA alleles at a false discovery rate of 0.05. Because counts were too low, around 18 rarely observed V segments, including chromosome 9 orphons, were left out of the earlier analysis of approximately 500 of the donors. Only TCR beta chains were sequenced in this cohort, and the absence of alpha or paired-chain data limited detectable features. The classifier was reported to diagnose cytomegalovirus status with high specificity and sensitivity in both the original and validation cohorts. The study listed 164 TCR beta chains as associated with cytomegalovirus. A few of the identified cytomegalovirus-associated TCR beta chains were confirmed in vitro to be specific for cytomegalovirus antigens. Roughly uniform sequencing depth across donors was assumed in presence/absence analyses, although this assumption may not hold.

A remark on this clone: Its specific antigen is unknown. No base quality information exists; no much larger clone differs at one position.

Per the germline V gene (reference sequence), GTSNPN is the CDR1 and SVGIG is the CDR2. The trim is 5 bases for V and 3 bases for J, with a gap of 10 bases between the germline ends. There are 13 amino acids in the CDR3, from cysteine to phenylalanine inclusive. The retained sequence is limited to the CDR3, 39 bases, with the frame set at the first base. The cohort consisted of some 730 healthy bone marrow donors. Cohort members were all nominally healthy when sampled, although unrecorded immune exposures were likely present. The donor was CMV seronegative and was included in the group of several hundred seronegative cohort members. Each donor provided a peripheral blood sample, and peripheral blood mononuclear cells were used for TCR beta sequencing. The Qiagen DNeasy Blood Extraction Kit was used to extract genomic DNA from the blood cell samples. The library was made by the immunoSEQ multiplex PCR assay. A mixture of 60 forward primers for TCR Vbeta segments and 13 reverse primers for TCR Jbeta segments was used in the multiplex PCR. Amplification of the CDR3 region of rearranged TCR beta genes was performed with a multiplex PCR assay on genomic DNA. On the Illumina HiSeq System, the amplified TCR beta libraries were sequenced as 87-base-pair reads. As for how the authors treated the data: A later analysis counted about 76 million unique TCR beta chains across the 666 repertoires, and 10 million to 11 million of these chains were shared by at least two donors. Raw reads were error-corrected and collapsed into unique sequences by a nearest-neighbor algorithm in which closely related sequences were merged to remove PCR and sequencing errors. To assign V, D and J gene segments, CDR3 sequences were aligned to IMGT reference sequences. For a sequence to be retained, a match of at least six nucleotides to both a V gene segment and a J gene segment was required. Rearrangements were classified as productive when the CDR3 lacked stop codons and remained in frame with V and J, and all other rearrangements were classified as non-productive. CDR3 was defined according to IMGT convention as the region running from the second conserved V-encoded cysteine to the conserved J-encoded phenylalanine. Sequences without an unambiguous match to a single V gene segment were excluded from the earlier analysis of about 630 of the donors. An earlier analysis of about 600 of the donors called V segments functional above 56.7% productive rearrangements and segregating when the between-donor standard deviation exceeded 5%. To diagnose cytomegalovirus status from the catalog of TCR beta chain sequences, a statistical classification framework was built. V and J gene assignment, in a later analysis, came from comparing TCR nucleotide sequences with IMGT/GENE-DB human TR gene sequences. The TCRdist pipeline was used in a later analysis to assign CDR3 sequences and most-parsimonious VDJ recombination scenarios. In a later analysis, every TCR beta chain was defined by the combination of its CDR3 amino acid sequence and its V-gene family, and reads without a unique V-gene family were dropped. In a later analysis, fewer than 650 highly shared, low-generation-probability nucleotide sequences were removed to address suspected cross-contamination and a sequencing artifact. A later analysis calculated a clonal expansion index for each public chain from normalized within-repertoire ranks of inferred template counts. In a later analysis, generation probabilities were computed using a VDJ recombination model fitted to out-of-frame rearrangements, and the results were checked against IGoR. In a later analysis, TCR-TCR, TCR-HLA and TCR-CMV co-occurrence was scored with hypergeometric tests, and a repertoire-size bias correction was applied to TCR pairs. A later analysis estimated false discovery rates by permuting HLA or CMV assignments 20 times. A later analysis grouped co-occurring TCRs with DBSCAN, adding TCRdist sequence similarity when clustering within HLA-allele-positive subsets. Co-occurrence clustering excluded repertoires with fewer than 30,000 or more than 120,000 public chains, plus five with anomalous nucleotide sharing. TCRdb provides this immuneACCESS table in a form limited to in-frame rearrangements. Some clones are lacking; in checked studies, under half of them reflect an unresolved V gene, and why the rest are absent is not known. V and J calls and clone size are those listed in that table; D and trimming were worked out from the DNA. Recorded for this sample are 200,000 to 250,000 clones; about 75% of them occurred a single time. The ten largest clonotypes hold 1.8% of the sample.

The rearranged segments are TRBV30 and TRBJ2-2, and the D gene may be TRBD2, 6 bases matching. This receptor was obtained from a woman aged 30 to 39 in good health and CMV-seronegative. Specimen: PBMCs. The base sequence is TGTGCCTGGGCCGGGACTTACACCGGGGAGCTGTTTTTT. The translation is CAWAGTYTGELFF.